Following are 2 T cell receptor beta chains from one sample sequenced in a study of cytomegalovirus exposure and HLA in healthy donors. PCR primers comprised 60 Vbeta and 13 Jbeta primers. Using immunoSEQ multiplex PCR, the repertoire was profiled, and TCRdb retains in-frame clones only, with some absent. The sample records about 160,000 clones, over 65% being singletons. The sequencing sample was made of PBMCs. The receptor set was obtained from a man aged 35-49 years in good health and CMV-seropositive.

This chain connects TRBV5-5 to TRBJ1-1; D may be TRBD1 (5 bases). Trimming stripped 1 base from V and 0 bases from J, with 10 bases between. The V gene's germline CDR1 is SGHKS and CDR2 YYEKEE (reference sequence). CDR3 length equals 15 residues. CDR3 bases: TGTGCCAGCAGCTTGCGGACAATCATGAACACTGAAGCTTTCTTT. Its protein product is CASSLRTIMNTEAFF. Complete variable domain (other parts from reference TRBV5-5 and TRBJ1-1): DAGVTQSPTHLIKTRGQQVTLRCSPISGHKSVSWYQQVLGQGPQFIFQYYEKEERGRGNFPDRFSARQFPNYSSELNVNALLLGDSALYLCASSLRTIMNTEAFFGQGTRLTVV.

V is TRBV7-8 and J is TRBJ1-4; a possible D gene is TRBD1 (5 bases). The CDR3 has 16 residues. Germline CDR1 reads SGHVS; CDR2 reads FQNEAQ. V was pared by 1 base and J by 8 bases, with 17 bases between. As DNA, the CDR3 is TGTGCCAGCAGCTTAGGGTGGGGAACAGGAGGGGAAAAACTGTTTTTT. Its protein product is CASSLGWGTGGEKLFF.